This entry is about one T cell receptor (beta chain). The antigen remains unidentified. CDR3 length: 16 residues. Germline-derived CDR1 and CDR2 are DFQATT and SNEGSKA (reference sequence). V trimming: 0 bases; J trimming: 2 bases; junction bases outside the gene matches: 7. This entry comes from a study of early T cells in non-severe SARS-CoV-2 infection. Study overall: Unpaired chains resulted from sequencing bulk RNA of unsorted whole blood. Study outcomes and limitations: Private and CD4 specificities were missed by VDJdb matching, skewed to anti-spike CD8.

Individual cDNA molecules received unique molecular identifiers during library preparation. MiXCR, applied by TCRdb to the 5' RACE reads, yields one record per CDR3 protein. The sample holds more than 95,000 distinct CDR3 sequences, approximately 16% seen once. The source is an adult who was a healthcare worker with PCR-confirmed SARS-CoV-2 infection or an uninfected control (not recorded which). The sample taken for sequencing was whole blood. The rearrangement links TRBV20-1 to TRBJ2-3, with 8 bases matching TRBD2. The CDR3, as DNA: TGCAGTGCTAGAGATACGGGGGGGGCCCACACAGATACGCAGTATTTT. Protein: CSARDTGGAHTDTQYF.